The source of this TCR beta chain is a study of blood T cells in healthy people across ages. With 2 bases removed from V and 0 bases from J, the gap between germline ends came to 20 bases. Germline V CDR1 and CDR2: ENHRY, SYGVKD. The CDR3 has 19 residues. Through a sample-barcoded 5' primer and a J-beta primer mix, a second PCR was run for about 6 to 11 cycles. TCRdb redid the calling of the 5' RACE reads with MiXCR, one entry per CDR3 protein. The profile shows about 570,000 distinct CDR3 sequences, approximately 25% of them singletons. Researchers collected around 10 milliliters of peripheral blood from every single donor. The authors isolated at least 6 million PBMCs per sample.

The origin of this receptor is a woman in her seventies in good health. Sequencing used blood. This chain links TRBV10-3 with TRBJ2-1; D is possibly TRBD2 (6 bases). CDR3 DNA sequence: TGTGCCATCAGTGAGGGGACTTATTCAGCGGTTAGCTCCTACAATGAGCAGTTCTTC. Amino acids: CAISEGTYSAVSSYNEQFF.